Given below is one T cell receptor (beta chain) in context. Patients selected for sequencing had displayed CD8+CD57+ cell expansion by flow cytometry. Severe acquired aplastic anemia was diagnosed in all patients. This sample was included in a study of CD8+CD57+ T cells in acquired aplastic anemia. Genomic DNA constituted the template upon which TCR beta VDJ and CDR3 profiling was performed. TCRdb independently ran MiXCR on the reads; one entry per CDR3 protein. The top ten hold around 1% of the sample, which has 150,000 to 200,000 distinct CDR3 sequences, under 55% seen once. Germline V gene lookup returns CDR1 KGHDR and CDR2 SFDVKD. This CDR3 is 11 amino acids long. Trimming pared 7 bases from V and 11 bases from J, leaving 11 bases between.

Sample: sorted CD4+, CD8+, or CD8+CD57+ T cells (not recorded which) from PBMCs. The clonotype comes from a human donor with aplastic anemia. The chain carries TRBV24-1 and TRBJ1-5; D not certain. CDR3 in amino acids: CATRGTGAQHF. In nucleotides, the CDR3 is TGTGCCACCAGGGGAACCGGGGCCCAGCATTTT.